This T cell receptor (beta chain) is drawn from a study of T cell clones after liver transplantation. As for the study in general: Apart from three HCV-positive recipients, transplants were for non-autoimmune, non-viral reasons.

This CDR3 contains 17 residues. CDR1 and CDR2 from the germline V gene are MDHEN and SYDVKM. With 6 bases removed from V and 5 bases from J, the gap between germline ends came to 23 bases. Produced via immunoSEQ multiplex PCR; TCRdb's table is partial and in-frame only. The sample lists 70,000 or so clones, 80% to 95% occurring once. This clone was seen only once. This receptor was obtained from a human patient who received a liver transplant. The graft donor may be the source of some T cells. This sequence joins TRBV28 and TRBJ2-4, with a weak D call TRBD1 (7 bases). Here the sequenced sample was CD4+ T cells from blood, taken about 27 months after liver transplant. This chain's CDR3 is CASRARSLGRGENIQYF. The CDR3 nucleotides read TGTGCCAGCAGAGCCCGGAGTCTGGGCAGGGGGGAAAACATTCAGTACTTC.